Given below is one T cell receptor beta chain in context. The data derive from a study of T cell changes during pregnancy in multiple sclerosis. The data were produced by immunoSEQ multiplex PCR, yet TCRdb's version contains in-frame clones alone and is incomplete. The repertoire consists of approximately 68,000 clones, with approximately 90% occurring once and the leading ten covering more than 1.4%. Losses at the gene ends were 2 bases for V and 8 bases for J; bases not matched to a gene: 9. CDR3 length equals 16 residues. Germline CDR1 ENHRY, CDR2 SYGVKD. This TCR derives from a female donor with multiple sclerosis, enrolled in a pregnancy study. Material: peripheral blood, obtained in the second trimester of pregnancy. The chain employs TRBV10-3 and TRBJ2-3; 11 bases align to TRBD2. CDR3 DNA sequence: TGTGCCATCAGTGAGCCGAGGACTAGCGGGCCTGTTACGCAGTATTTT. Amino acid sequence: CAISEPRTSGPVTQYF.